The next 15 T cell receptor beta chains were all read from a single sample in a study of kidney transplant recipient with SARS-CoV-2 infection. TCRdb passed the reads through MiXCR, listing each CDR3 protein once. The table records 200,000 to 250,000 distinct CDR3 sequences, more than 25% of them present only once. The sample was a blood sample, taken at baseline and on day 111 from a kidney transplant recipient. The origin of the receptors is a young adult male patient who had COVID-19 and was a kidney transplant recipient. Some T cells may arise from the graft donor.

As concerns this clonotype: Germline is not matched at one junction end, which may reflect a read error. The chain couples TRBV5-1 to TRBJ2-2; 8 positions match TRBD1. The CDR3 is 15 residues long. Looked up from germline, CDR1 is SGHRS and CDR2 is YFSETQ. The CDR3 loop reads CASSLEDRVPGELLF. The DNA of the CDR3 is TGCGCCAGCAGCTTGGAGGACAGGGTACCCGGGGAGCTGCTTTTT.

This clonotype was counted at least ten times. V and J are TRBV6-1 and TRBJ2-1, with D unresolved. CDR3 length: 15 residues. CDR1 is MNHNS and CDR2 is SASEGT in the germline V gene. The ends were cut back, 2 bases at V and 5 bases at J, with 13 bases in the middle. The CDR3 here is CASSEMAIPNNEQFF. In DNA form, the CDR3 reads TGTGCCAGCAGTGAAATGGCAATACCTAACAATGAGCAGTTCTTC.

Points on this clonotype: The junction differs from germline at one of its ends, possibly a read error. The rearrangement uses TRBV2 and TRBJ2-5; no clear D. This CDR3 comprises 13 residues. CDR1 is SNHLY and CDR2 is FYNNEI in the germline V gene. The CDR3 sequence: CASITPSQETQHF. CDR3 coding DNA: TGTGCCAGCATAACTCCTTCGCAAGAGACCCAGCACTTC.

As regards this clonotype: A read error may explain this, as a much larger clone is one base away. This sequence joins TRBV5-4 and TRBJ2-7; 8 bases map to TRBD2. This CDR3 contains 13 residues. The germline V gene encodes CDR1 SGHNT and CDR2 YYREEE (reference sequence). The DNA of the CDR3 is TGTGCCGGCAGCCCCAACCCGGGGGGGGAGCAGTACTTC. Amino acid sequence: CAGSPNPGGEQYF.

Ten or more counts support this clonotype. This chain uses TRBV25-1 with TRBJ1-2, with D unresolved. Per germline, CDR1 MGHDK and CDR2 SYGVNS. The V gene lost 5 bases and the J gene lost 4 bases, with 23 bases spanning the gap. The CDR3 has 17 amino acids. CDR3 region: CASSLRVELGKTYGYTF. In DNA form, the CDR3 reads TGTGCCAGCAGTCTGAGAGTAGAACTGGGAAAGACCTATGGCTACACCTTC.

The sample holds many counts of this clonotype. This chain links TRBV5-1 with TRBJ1-1, with D unclear. The V end lost 0 bases, the J end lost 2 bases, and 11 bases lay between the germline ends. This CDR3 contains 15 residues. Germline V lookup: CDR1 SGHRS, CDR2 YFSETQ. The CDR3 reads CASSLEQTINTEAFF. The DNA for the CDR3 is TGCGCCAGCAGCTTGGAACAGACTATCAACACTGAAGCTTTCTTT.

Notes on this clonotype: A read error may explain this, as a much larger clone is one base away. Likely a read error: the CDR3 ends without its conserved phenylalanine or tryptophan. V usage is TRBV6-5 and J usage is TRBJ1-1, with 9 bases identical to TRBD1. This CDR3 spans 14 amino acids. Germline V lookup: CDR1 MNHEY, CDR2 SVGAGI. The V segment lost 2 bases and the J segment 3 bases; nucleotides outside the gene matches: 1. Here the CDR3 DNA reads TGTGCCAGCAGTTACGGACAGGGGCACACTGAAGCTTTCCTT. Its protein is CASSYGQGHTEAFL.

On this clonotype itself: A read error may be the cause here, since a much bigger clone is one base away. V usage is TRBV29-1 and J usage is TRBJ2-1; no clear D. In germline, CDR1 is SQVTM, CDR2 ANQGSEA. The CDR3 has 10 residues. With 8 bases removed from V and 9 bases from J, the gap between germline ends came to 11 bases. For the CDR3, the DNA is TGCAGCTACCGACGGGTTGAGCAGTTCTTC. It codes for CSYRRVEQFF.

Ten or more counts support this clonotype. The chain carries TRBV27 and TRBJ2-7; D is perhaps TRBD1 (6 bases). The ends were cut back, 5 bases at V and 2 bases at J, with 10 bases in the middle. CDR3 size: 13 residues. Germline lookup yields CDR1 MNHEY and CDR2 SMNVEV (reference sequence). CDR3 nucleotide sequence: TGTGCCAGCAGTAACGCAGGGGCCTACGAGCAGTACGTC. Protein product: CASSNAGAYEQYV.

To note about this clonotype: A single base separates this from a much larger clone, so it may be a read error. The chain uses TRBV2 and TRBJ2-7, with D perhaps matching TRBD2 (6 bases). The CDR3 is made up of 16 amino acids. Germline-derived CDR1 and CDR2 are SNHLY and FYNNEI. This chain's CDR3 is CASSYPLAIGYYKQYF. The CDR3 coding sequence is TGTGCCAGCAGTTACCCTCTAGCGATAGGGTACTACAAGCAGTACTTC.

A word on this clonotype: This could be a read error, since a much larger clone is one nucleotide away. The chain couples TRBV2 to TRBJ1-6; 7 nucleotides line up with TRBD1. The CDR3 contains 15 residues. Looked up from germline, CDR1 is SNHLY and CDR2 is FYNNEI. DNA of the CDR3: TGTGCCGGCAGTCCCGGGACAGTGAGGGGCTCACCCCTCCACTTT. This codes for CAGSPGTVRGSPLHF.

A note on this clonotype: This may arise from a read error, as a much more abundant clone is one base away. J is TRBJ2-1 and V is TRBV6-1; D possibly uses TRBD1 or TRBD2 (5 bases each). The length of the CDR3 is 16 residues. Deletions cut 3 bases from V and 0 bases from J, with 12 bases between. Germline CDR1 and CDR2: MNHNS and SASEGT. The CDR3 loop reads CASSDRRGNSYNEQFF. CDR3 in DNA: TGTGCCAGCAGTGATCGACGGGGCAACTCCTACAATGAGCAGTTCTTC.

This clonotype was recorded at least ten times. This chain connects TRBV10-1 to TRBJ2-7, with no clear D. Per germline, CDR1 WNHNN and CDR2 SYGVQD (reference sequence). The length of the CDR3 is 14 residues. V shed 0 bases and J shed 1 base, with 7 bases lying between them. DNA for the CDR3: TGCGCCAGCAGTGAGTCGAGCGCGTCCTACGAGCAGTACTTC. It translates to CASSESSASYEQYF.

In its sample, this clonotype was seen many times. CDR3: CASSGLSSGNTIYF. As DNA, the CDR3 is TGTGCCAGCAGCGGACTGTCTTCTGGAAACACCATATATTTT. The V call is TRBV6-2 or TRBV6-3, the J call TRBJ1-3; D is unclear. CDR1 and CDR2 from the germline V gene are MNHEY and SVGEGT. The ends were cut back, 6 bases at V and 1 base at J, with 10 bases in the middle. This CDR3 comprises 14 residues.

Many counts were recorded for this clonotype. The chain couples TRBV6-2 or TRBV6-3 to TRBJ1-1; 7 bases are a match to TRBD1. The CDR3 sequence is 13 residues long. V was clipped by 1 base and J by 4 bases; unmatched bases: 0. Germline V CDR1 and CDR2: MNHEY, SVGEGT. CDR3 coding DNA: TGTGCCAGCAGTTACTACAGGGGCACTGAAGCTTTCTTT. Protein product: CASSYYRGTEAFF.